This T cell receptor (beta chain) was identified during a study of OX40 agonist ivuxolimab in advanced cancers. Exclusion of a patient followed from autoimmune disease history or systemic immunosuppression. Profiled with immunoSEQ multiplex PCR; TCRdb holds only in-frame clones, not every one. The sample records more than 45,000 clones, approximately 86% being singletons. CDR3 length: 14 residues. The ends lost 6 bases at V and 6 bases at J; junction bases unmatched: 7. CDR1 MDHEN and CDR2 SYDVKM come from the germline V gene. The chain has TRBV28 and TRBJ1-2; 10 bases align to TRBD1. This receptor was identified in an adult with an advanced solid tumor such as melanoma, head and neck, liver or kidney cancer. The sequencing here drew on CD4+ or CD8+ T cells sorted from blood, taken in a trial of the OX40 agonist ivuxolimab. The CDR3 coding sequence is TGTGCCAGCAGCTTCGACAGGGGGCGAAATGGCTACACCTTC. Translated: CASSFDRGRNGYTF.